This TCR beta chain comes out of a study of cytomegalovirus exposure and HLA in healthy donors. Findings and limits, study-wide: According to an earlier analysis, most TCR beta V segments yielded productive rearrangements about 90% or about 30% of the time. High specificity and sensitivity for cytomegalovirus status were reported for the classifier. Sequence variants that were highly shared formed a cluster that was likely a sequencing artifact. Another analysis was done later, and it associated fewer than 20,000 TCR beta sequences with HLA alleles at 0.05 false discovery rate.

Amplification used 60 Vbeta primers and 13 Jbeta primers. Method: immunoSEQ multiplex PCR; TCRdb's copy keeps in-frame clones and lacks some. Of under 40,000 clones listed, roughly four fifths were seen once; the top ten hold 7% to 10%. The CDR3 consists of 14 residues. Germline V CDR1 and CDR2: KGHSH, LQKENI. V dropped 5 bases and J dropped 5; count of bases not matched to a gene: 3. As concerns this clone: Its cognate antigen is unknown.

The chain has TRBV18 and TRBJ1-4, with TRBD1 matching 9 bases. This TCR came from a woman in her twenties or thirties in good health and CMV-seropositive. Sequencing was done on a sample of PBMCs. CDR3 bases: TGTGCCAGCTCAACGGGACAGGGAAATGAAAAACTGTTTTTT. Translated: CASSTGQGNEKLFF.